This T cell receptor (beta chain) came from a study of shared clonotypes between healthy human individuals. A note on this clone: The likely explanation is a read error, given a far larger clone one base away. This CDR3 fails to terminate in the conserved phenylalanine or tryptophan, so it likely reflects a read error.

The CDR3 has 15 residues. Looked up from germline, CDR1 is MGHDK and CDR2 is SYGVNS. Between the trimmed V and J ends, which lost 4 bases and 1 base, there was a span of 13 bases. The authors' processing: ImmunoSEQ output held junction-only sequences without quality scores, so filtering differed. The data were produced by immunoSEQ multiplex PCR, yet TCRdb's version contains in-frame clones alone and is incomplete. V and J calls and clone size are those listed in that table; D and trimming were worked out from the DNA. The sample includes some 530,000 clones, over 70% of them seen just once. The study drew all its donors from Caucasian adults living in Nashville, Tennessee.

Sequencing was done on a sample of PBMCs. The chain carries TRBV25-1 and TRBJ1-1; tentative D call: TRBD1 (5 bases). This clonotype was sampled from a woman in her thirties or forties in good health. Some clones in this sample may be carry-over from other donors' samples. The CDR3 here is CASSVHGGQNTEAFC. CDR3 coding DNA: TGTGCCAGCAGTGTACACGGTGGACAGAACACTGAAGCTTTCTGT.